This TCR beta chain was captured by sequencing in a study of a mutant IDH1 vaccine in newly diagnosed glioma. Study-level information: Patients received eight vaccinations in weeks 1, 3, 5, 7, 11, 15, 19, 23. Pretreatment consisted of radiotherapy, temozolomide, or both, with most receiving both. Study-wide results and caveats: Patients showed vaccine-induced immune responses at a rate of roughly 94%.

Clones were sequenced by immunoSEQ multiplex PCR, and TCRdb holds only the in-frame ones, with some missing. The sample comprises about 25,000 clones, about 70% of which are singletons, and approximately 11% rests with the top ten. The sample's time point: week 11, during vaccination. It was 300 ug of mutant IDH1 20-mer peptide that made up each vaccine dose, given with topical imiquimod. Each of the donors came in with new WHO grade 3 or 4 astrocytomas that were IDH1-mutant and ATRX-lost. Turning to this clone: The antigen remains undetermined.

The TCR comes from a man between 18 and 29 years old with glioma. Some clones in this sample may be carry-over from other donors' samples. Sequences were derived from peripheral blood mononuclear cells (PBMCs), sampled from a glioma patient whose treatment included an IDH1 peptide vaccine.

CDR3: CASSQALGTLSAFGNQPQHF. The CDR3 coding sequence is TGCGCCAGCAGCCAAGCCTTAGGGACTTTAAGTGCGTTCGGCAATCAGCCCCAGCATTTT. The J gene is TRBJ1-5, the V gene TRBV4-1, with a tentative D call TRBD1 (5 bases). Deletions cut 1 base from V and 2 bases from J, with 24 bases between. There are 20 residues in the CDR3. CDR1 is MGHRA and CDR2 is YSYEKL in the germline V gene.